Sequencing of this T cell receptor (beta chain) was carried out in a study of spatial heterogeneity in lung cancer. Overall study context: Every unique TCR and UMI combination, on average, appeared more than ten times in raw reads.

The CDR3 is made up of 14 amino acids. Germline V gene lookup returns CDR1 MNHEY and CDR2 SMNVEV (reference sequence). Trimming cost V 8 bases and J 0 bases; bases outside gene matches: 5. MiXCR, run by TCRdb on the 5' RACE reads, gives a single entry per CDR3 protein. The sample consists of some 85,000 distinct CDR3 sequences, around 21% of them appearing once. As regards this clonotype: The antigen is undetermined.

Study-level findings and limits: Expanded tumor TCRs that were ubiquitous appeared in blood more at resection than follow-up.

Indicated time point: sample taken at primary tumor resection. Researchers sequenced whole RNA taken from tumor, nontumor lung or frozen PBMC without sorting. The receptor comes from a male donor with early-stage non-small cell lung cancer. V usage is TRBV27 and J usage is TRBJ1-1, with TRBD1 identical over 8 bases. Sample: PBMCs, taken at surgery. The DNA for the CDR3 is TGTGCCAGCGGGGACAGGCGACTGAACACTGAAGCTTTCTTT. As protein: CASGDRRLNTEAFF.